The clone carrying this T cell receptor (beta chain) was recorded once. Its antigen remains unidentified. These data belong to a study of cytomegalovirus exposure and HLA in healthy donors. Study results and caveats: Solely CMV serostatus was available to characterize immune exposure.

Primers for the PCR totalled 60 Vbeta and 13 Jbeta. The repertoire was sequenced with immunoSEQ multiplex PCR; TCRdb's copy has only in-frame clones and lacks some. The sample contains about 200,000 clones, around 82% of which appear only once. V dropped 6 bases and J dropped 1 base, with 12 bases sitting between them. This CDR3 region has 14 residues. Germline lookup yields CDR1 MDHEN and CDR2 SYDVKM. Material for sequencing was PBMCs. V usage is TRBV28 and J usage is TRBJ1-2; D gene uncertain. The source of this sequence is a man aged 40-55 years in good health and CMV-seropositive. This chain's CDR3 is CASRDTAFNYGYTF. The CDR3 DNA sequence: TGTGCCAGCAGAGACACCGCATTTAACTATGGCTACACCTTC.